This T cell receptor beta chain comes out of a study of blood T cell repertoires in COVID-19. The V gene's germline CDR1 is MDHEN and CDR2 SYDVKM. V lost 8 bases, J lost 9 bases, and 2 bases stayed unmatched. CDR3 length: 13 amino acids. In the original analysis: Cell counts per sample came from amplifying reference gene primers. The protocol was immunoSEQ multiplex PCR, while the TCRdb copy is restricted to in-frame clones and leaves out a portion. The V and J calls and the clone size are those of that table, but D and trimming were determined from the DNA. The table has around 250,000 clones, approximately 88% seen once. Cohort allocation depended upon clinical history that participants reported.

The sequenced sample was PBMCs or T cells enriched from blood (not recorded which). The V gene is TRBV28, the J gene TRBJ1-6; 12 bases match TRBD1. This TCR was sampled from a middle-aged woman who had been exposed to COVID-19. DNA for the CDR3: TGTGCCAGCGAGGGACAGGGGGCTTCACCCCTCCACTTT. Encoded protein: CASEGQGASPLHF.